The 29 T cell receptor beta chains given below trace back to one sample, sequenced in a study of T cell responses to AZD1222 COVID-19 vaccine. The protocol was immunoSEQ multiplex PCR, while the TCRdb copy is restricted to in-frame clones and leaves out a portion. The sample yields around 150,000 clones, roughly 90% seen once. Sequencing was performed on peripheral blood, taken 28 days after the second AZD1222 dose. Source of these receptors: an adult who received the AZD1222 COVID-19 vaccine.

The CDR3 sequence: CASSASGGLYNEQFF. As DNA, the CDR3 is TGTGCCAGCAGCGCTAGCGGAGGTCTCTACAATGAGCAGTTCTTC. V is TRBV9 and J is TRBJ2-1, with 7 nucleotides matching TRBD2. The CDR3 contains 15 residues. Trimming removed 3 bases from V and 3 bases from J; junction bases left unmatched: 6. Germline CDR1 SGDLS, CDR2 YYNGEE. The whole variable domain, remainder taken from reference TRBV9 and TRBJ2-1, is DSGVTQTPKHLITATGQRVTLRCSPRSGDLSVYWYQQSLDQGLQFLIQYYNGEERAKGNILERFSAQQFPDLHSELNLSSLELGDSALYFCASSASGGLYNEQFFGPGTRLTVL.

The chain has TRBV6-6 and TRBJ1-5; D may be TRBD1 (6 bases). With 5 bases removed from V and 7 bases from J, the gap between germline ends came to 15 bases. In germline, CDR1 is MNHNY, CDR2 SVGAGI (reference sequence). The CDR3 runs to 14 residues. DNA of the CDR3: TGTGCCAGCAGTCCACAGGGTTCGAAGCAGCCCCAGCATTTT. Translating it yields CASSPQGSKQPQHF.

The chain has TRBV15 and TRBJ1-3, with 7 bases that match TRBD1. V lost 7 bases to trimming and J lost 2 bases; unmatched junction nucleotides: 8. The germline V gene has CDR1 LNHNV and CDR2 YYDKDF (reference sequence). The CDR3 runs 15 residues. CDR3 in amino acids: CATNTGDGTGNTIYF. Here the CDR3 DNA reads TGTGCCACCAATACAGGGGATGGGACTGGAAACACCATATATTTT.

The chain employs TRBV27 and TRBJ2-3; no firm D call. V was pared by 2 bases and J by 2 bases, with 11 bases between. The CDR3 is made up of 15 amino acids. Germline V gene data show CDR1 as MNHEY and CDR2 as SMNVEV (reference sequence). The CDR3 sequence: CASSLSRAVTDTQYF. As DNA, the CDR3 is TGTGCCAGCAGTTTAAGCCGGGCGGTCACAGATACGCAGTATTTT.

This clone was detected only once. This rearrangement joins TRBV3-1 (or the pseudogene TRBV3-2) to TRBJ1-2; a weak D match, TRBD1 (6 bases). The V gene's germline CDR1 is LGHDT and CDR2 YNNKEL (reference sequence). This CDR3 region has 19 residues. V lost 0 bases and J 6 bases, leaving 26 bases between the germline ends. CDR3 coding DNA: TGTGCCAGCAGCCAAGACCTCATTTGGGGGACACCCAGAAATCATGGCTACACCTTC. It specifies CASSQDLIWGTPRNHGYTF.

The genes are TRBV5-1 and TRBJ2-7; 10 nucleotides line up with TRBD2. CDR1 is SGHRS and CDR2 is YFSETQ in the germline V gene. With 3 bases clipped from V and 3 bases from J, the junction kept 18 bases outside the gene matches. CDR3 size: 19 residues. In DNA, the CDR3 is TGCGCCAGCAGCTCAGCAGGGCAACTCGTACTAGCGGGGAGCTACGAGCAGTACTTC. As protein: CASSSAGQLVLAGSYEQYF. Full variable domain (outside the CDR3, taken from reference TRBV5-1 and TRBJ2-7): KAGVTQTPRYLIKTRGQQVTLSCSPISGHRSVSWYQQTPGQGLQFLFEYFSETQRNKGNFPGRFSGRQFSNSRSEMNVSTLELGDSALYLCASSSAGQLVLAGSYEQYFGPGTRLTVT.

The chain carries TRBV21-1 and TRBJ1-1; the table names TRBD1, a call not compared with the DNA. TRBV21-1 is listed as a pseudogene. This CDR3 has 16 amino acids. Written as DNA, the CDR3 is TGTGCCAGCAGCAAATACAGGGACAGGGGGAGAACTGAAGCTTTCTTT. Its protein product is CASSKYRDRGRTEAFF.

The V gene is TRBV6-5, the J gene TRBJ2-4; no clear D. CDR1 is MNHEY, CDR2 SVGAGI, per germline. This CDR3 comprises 16 residues. Trimming pared 0 bases from V and 0 bases from J, leaving 9 bases between. CDR3 loop: CASSYSEQLAKNIQYF. The DNA for the CDR3 is TGTGCCAGCAGTTACTCGGAACAGTTAGCCAAAAACATTCAGTACTTC.

V gene TRBV7-3 combines with J gene TRBJ2-3; D is ambiguous. The CDR3 consists of 13 residues. V lost 7 bases, J lost 3 bases, and 11 bases lay in between. The germline gives CDR1 SGHTA, CDR2 FQGTGA. The CDR3 nucleotides read TGTGCCAGCACCCTGTCGGGTACAGATACGCAGTATTTT. The encoded protein is CASTLSGTDTQYF. Using reference TRBV7-3 and TRBJ2-3 for the parts outside the CDR3, the full variable domain is GAGVSQTPSNKVTEKGKYVELRCDPISGHTALYWYRQSLGQGPEFLIYFQGTGAADDSGLPNDRFFAVRPEGSVSTLKIQRTERGDSAVYLCASTLSGTDTQYFGPGTRLTVL.

V is TRBV4-2 and J is TRBJ2-1; 9 nucleotides line up with TRBD2. The CDR3 runs to 18 residues. Trimming at V came to 1 base and at J to 3 bases, leaving 10 bases not matched to a gene. Germline-derived CDR1 and CDR2 are LGHNA and YNFKEQ. This CDR3 reads CASSQVGSGRALYNEQFF. The CDR3 DNA follows: TGTGCCAGCAGCCAAGTAGGTAGCGGGAGAGCGCTCTACAATGAGCAGTTCTTC.

This clone was recorded once. The gene calls are TRBV21-1 and TRBJ1-5; TRBD1, the D gene given by the table, was not confirmed from the DNA. TRBV21-1 is designated a pseudogene. The CDR3 extends over 17 amino acids. The CDR3 bases are TGTGCCAGCAGCAAAGAATCAGCTAGACAGCTAAATCAGCCCCAGCATTTT. This sequence encodes CASSKESARQLNQPQHF.

The gene calls are TRBV5-6 and TRBJ2-1; D is uncertain. Per germline, CDR1 SGHDT and CDR2 YYEEEE. The CDR3 is 12 residues long. Trimming took off 5 bases at V and 6 bases at J, with 9 bases between the two ends. The CDR3 region has the DNA TGTGCCAGCAGTTGGCGGAGCAATGAGCAGTTCTTC. It specifies CASSWRSNEQFF.

CDR3 sequence: CASARRYEQYF. The DNA for the CDR3 is TGTGCCAGCGCGCGGCGGTACGAGCAGTACTTC. The rearrangement uses TRBV2 and TRBJ2-7, with D hard to call. Trimming shortened V by 8 bases and J by 4 bases, and 9 bases separated the two germline ends. Looked up from germline, CDR1 is SNHLY and CDR2 is FYNNEI. The CDR3 contains 11 residues.

With regard to this clone: The junction does not match germline at one end; this may be a read error. This chain joins TRBV3-1 (or the pseudogene TRBV3-2) and TRBJ1-3; 9 bases map to TRBD1. CDR1 is LGHDT and CDR2 is YNNKEL in the germline V gene (reference sequence). The CDR3 is 15 residues long. The CDR3, as DNA: TGTGCCAGCACCCAAGGGACAGGGTCAGGAAACACCATATATTTT. It codes for CASTQGTGSGNTIYF.

There are a few counts of this clone. The J gene is TRBJ2-2, the V gene TRBV11-3; D remains unclear. CDR3 length: 15 residues. CDR1 is SGHNT, CDR2 YENEEA, per germline. V dropped 5 bases and J dropped 2 bases, with 12 bases sitting between them. DNA for the CDR3: TGTGCCAGCAGCCCTGGACGAGGTAACACCGGGGAGCTGTTTTTT. This encodes CASSPGRGNTGELFF.

The chain employs TRBV6-4 and TRBJ1-1, with D uncertain. Germline CDR1 and CDR2: MRHNA and SNTAGT. The germline V and J ends were trimmed by 5 bases and 6 bases, with 7 bases remaining between them. The CDR3 totals 11 residues. CDR3 protein: CASSSGAEAFF. The CDR3 bases are TGTGCCAGCAGTTCCGGGGCTGAAGCTTTCTTT.

As DNA, the CDR3 is TGTGCCAGCAAAGCGGGAGGCCTATACGAGCAGTACTTC. Its translation: CASKAGGLYEQYF. The genes are TRBV28 and TRBJ2-7, with 9 bases identical to TRBD2. The length of the CDR3 is 13 residues. The V segment lost 7 bases and the J segment 4 bases; nucleotides outside the gene matches: 5. Germline V gene sequence: CDR1 MDHEN, CDR2 SYDVKM.

This clone has only one observation. The chain joins TRBV9 to TRBJ1-1, with 8 nucleotides matching TRBD1. Germline-derived CDR1 and CDR2 are SGDLS and YYNGEE. The CDR3 has 15 amino acids. J was trimmed by 1 base and V by 2 bases; bases with no gene match: 4. CDR3 sequence (DNA): TGTGCCAGCAGCGTTAGGGGACAGGAGAACACTGAAGCTTTCTTT. Amino acids: CASSVRGQENTEAFF.

This clone was found once. This chain joins TRBV3-1 (or the pseudogene TRBV3-2) and TRBJ2-7; the match to TRBD2 covers 7 bases. Germline trimming cut 9 bases from V and 0 bases from J; bases unmatched to any gene: 2. The CDR3 runs 12 residues. Germline assignment: CDR1 LGHDT and CDR2 YNNKEL (reference sequence). CDR3 region: CASTSDSYEQYF. The DNA of the CDR3 is TGTGCCAGTACTAGCGACTCCTACGAGCAGTACTTC.

This chain links TRBV18 with TRBJ2-7, with D maybe TRBD2 (6 bases). CDR3 length: 17 amino acids. CDR1 and CDR2 (germline): KGHSH, LQKENI. V was cut by 3 bases and J by 3 bases, with 21 bases left in between. The CDR3, as DNA: TGTGCCAGCTCACCGGGGGTAGCGGTTGGTCCCGGCTACGAGCAGTACTTC. It specifies CASSPGVAVGPGYEQYF.

The chain has TRBV7-2 and TRBJ2-7; the D gene is possibly TRBD2 (5 bases). V was trimmed by 5 bases and J by 1 base, leaving 18 bases between them. The CDR3 length is 16 residues. CDR1 is SGHTA, CDR2 FQGNSA, per germline. CDR3 amino acids: CASSPSPRDWSYEQYF. In nucleotides, the CDR3 is TGTGCCAGCAGCCCTAGCCCCCGGGATTGGTCCTACGAGCAGTACTTC.

DNA for the CDR3: TGTGCCAGCAGCTACAGGGGGCCAGATTCACCCCTCCACTTT. It specifies CASSYRGPDSPLHF. V and J are TRBV7-3 and TRBJ1-6; 9 bases align to TRBD1. CDR1 SGHTA and CDR2 FQGTGA come from the germline V gene. The V segment lost 4 bases and the J segment 8 bases; nucleotides outside the gene matches: 3. The CDR3 length is 14 residues.

The chain joins TRBV21-1 to TRBJ1-6; the table calls TRBD1, which could not be checked here. TRBV21-1 is shown as a pseudogene. The CDR3 is 18 amino acids. The CDR3 protein is CASRKEVTDGTGGSPLHF. In DNA form, the CDR3 reads TGTGCCAGCAGAAAAGAGGTTACGGATGGGACAGGGGGTTCACCCCTCCACTTT.

CDR3: CASSLGTGMDTQYF. In nucleotides, the CDR3 is TGTGCCAGCAGCTTAGGCACAGGGATGGATACGCAGTATTTT. This chain links TRBV7-6 with TRBJ2-3; TRBD1 is a possible D gene (6 bases). Germline CDR1 is SGHVS and CDR2 is FNYEAQ. CDR3 size: 14 residues. V was shortened by 1 base and J by 6 bases, with 11 bases between the two germline ends.

The rearrangement links TRBV5-4 to TRBJ2-3; weak D call: TRBD1 (5 bases). CDR3 size: 13 residues. The V gene lost 4 bases and the J gene lost 6 bases, with 12 bases spanning the gap. Germline V lookup: CDR1 SGHNT, CDR2 YYREEE (reference sequence). CDR3 region: CASSLDSTDTQYF. In DNA, the CDR3 is TGTGCCAGCAGCCTTGACAGTACCGATACGCAGTATTTT.

This chain links TRBV11-2 with TRBJ2-2; 11 bases line up with TRBD2. CDR3 length: 16 residues. The ends lost 5 bases at V and 5 bases at J; junction bases unmatched: 7. Germline CDR1 and CDR2: SGHAT and FQNNGV. CDR3 sequence: CASSLYSGGATGELFF. The CDR3 DNA is TGTGCCAGCAGCCTTTATAGCGGGGGGGCGACCGGGGAGCTGTTTTTT. Full variable domain (missing parts from reference TRBV11-2 and TRBJ2-2): EAGVAQSPRYKIIEKRQSVAFWCNPISGHATLYWYQQILGQGPKLLIQFQNNGVVDDSQLPKDRFSAERLKGVDSTLKIQPAKLEDSAVYLCASSLYSGGATGELFFGEGSRLTVL.

This clone showed up just once. The gene calls are TRBV14 and TRBJ2-5; maybe TRBD1 (6 bases). Trimming left V 4 bases short and J 0 bases short, with 9 bases between. Germline CDR1 reads SGHDN; CDR2 reads FVKESK. The CDR3 runs to 14 residues. Here the CDR3 DNA reads TGTGCCAGCAGCCCCGGGACAAACCAAGAGACCCAGTACTTC. It encodes CASSPGTNQETQYF. Variable domain in full (rest from reference TRBV14 and TRBJ2-5): EAGVTQFPSHSVIEKGQTVTLRCDPISGHDNLYWYRRVMGKEIKFLLHFVKESKQDESGMPNNRFLAERTGGTYSTLKVQPAELEDSGVYFCASSPGTNQETQYFGPGTRLLVL.

The chain is built from TRBV4-1 and TRBJ1-4; 7 positions match TRBD1. The V gene end was trimmed by 2 bases and the J gene end by 4 bases; junction bases not matched to a gene: 4. The CDR3 loop spans 15 amino acids. Germline V gives CDR1 MGHRA, CDR2 YSYEKL. The CDR3 DNA sequence: TGCGCCAGCAGCCAAAAGGGACAGAGTAATGAAAAACTGTTTTTT. Translation: CASSQKGQSNEKLFF.

The chain uses TRBV7-2 and TRBJ1-2; D is uncertain. The CDR3 is 16 amino acids. V gave up 1 base and J gave up 7 bases, with 19 bases separating them. CDR1 and CDR2 (germline): SGHTA, FQGNSA. This CDR3 reads CASSLDSGPKWGGYTF. CDR3 coding DNA: TGTGCCAGCAGCTTAGACAGTGGCCCCAAATGGGGTGGCTACACCTTC.